Listed below are T cell receptor beta chains from one sample, sequenced in a study of spatial heterogeneity in lung cancer. TCRdb called the 5' RACE reads again in MiXCR, with one record for every CDR3 protein. The sample records approximately 93,000 distinct CDR3 sequences, 15% to 20% being singletons. The sequencing used PBMCs, collected at follow-up. All receptors derive from a male donor with early-stage non-small cell lung cancer. CDR3s include the opening cysteine and the closing phenylalanine or tryptophan. Each record gives: J gene, clone size, D gene, V gene, CDR3 protein, CDR3 DNA. The D gene is left open where the match is weak. Clone size is not always given. Where it is, it says once, few, many or a class for expanded clones.

TRBJ2-7	.	TRBD1	TRBV6-1	CASSRDRAGYEQYF	TGTGCCAGCAGCCGGGACAGGGCGGGCTACGAGCAGTACTTC
TRBJ1-1	.	.	TRBV6-2/TRBV6-3	CASSFGTSWAFF	TGTGCCAGCAGTTTTGGGACTAGCTGGGCTTTCTTT
TRBJ1-2	.	.	TRBV20-1	CSARDLYREVNGYTF	TGCAGTGCTAGAGATCTATACAGGGAGGTAAATGGCTACACCTTC
TRBJ1-1	.	.	TRBV6-5	CASSAGNGRPLEAFF	TGTGCCAGCAGTGCGGGGAATGGGAGACCGCTCGAAGCTTTCTTT
TRBJ1-3	few	.	TRBV19	CASTETGTSRTSGNTIYF	TGTGCCAGTACCGAAACCGGGACTTCCCGTACCTCTGGAAACACCATATATTTT
TRBJ1-1	few	.	TRBV4-1	CASSQDRGNTEAFF	TGCGCCAGCAGCCAAGACAGGGGAAACACTGAAGCTTTCTTT
TRBJ2-5	few	TRBD2	TRBV7-2	CASTTGLAGAGGETQYF	TGTGCCAGCACCACAGGACTAGCGGGGGCCGGAGGAGAGACCCAGTACTTC
TRBJ1-2	many	.	TRBV29-1	CSVLQSGYTF	TGCAGCGTTTTACAATCTGGCTACACCTTC
TRBJ1-1	.	TRBD1	TRBV6-5	CASSRQGANTEAFF	TGTGCCAGCAGTCGACAGGGGGCGAACACTGAAGCTTTCTTT
TRBJ1-1	once	.	TRBV6-2/TRBV6-3	CASGRGQNTEAFF	TGTGCCAGCGGGAGGGGACAGAACACTGAAGCTTTCTTT
TRBJ1-5	many	.	TRBV20-1	CSASPGNQPQHF	TGCAGTGCTAGTCCGGGGAACCAGCCCCAGCATTTT
TRBJ2-1	.	.	TRBV30	CAWSVMGNEQFF	TGTGCCTGGAGTGTAATGGGGAATGAGCAGTTCTTC
TRBJ2-7	.	.	TRBV3-1	CASSQGDGTGRF	TGTGCCAGCAGCCAGGGTGACGGGACTGGTCGCTTC
TRBJ1-5	.	TRBD1	TRBV13	CASSNGQGANQPQHF	TGTGCCAGCAGCAACGGACAGGGGGCGAATCAGCCCCAGCATTTT
TRBJ2-1	medium-sized	TRBD2	TRBV5-6	CASSLPGLLYNEQFF	TGTGCCAGCAGCCTTCCGGGACTACTATACAATGAGCAGTTCTTC
TRBJ2-7	.	TRBD2	TRBV3-1	CASSAGPSGYEQYF	TGTGCCAGCAGTGCCGGACCTAGCGGCTACGAGCAGTACTTC
TRBJ1-1	.	.	TRBV11-2	CASSSWTEATEAFF	TGTGCCAGCAGCTCGTGGACAGAAGCGACTGAAGCTTTCTTT
TRBJ2-2	.	TRBD2	TRBV19	CASAEVTSPRVPAIF	TGTGCCAGTGCTGAAGTGACTAGCCCCCGAGTCCCAGCGATTTTT
TRBJ2-3	.	TRBD1	TRBV28	CASSPMTGTDTQYF	TGTGCCAGCAGTCCTATGACAGGGACGGATACGCAGTATTTT
TRBJ2-5	.	.	TRBV2	CASLFRPNPGQETQYF	TGTGCCAGCCTATTCCGACCTAACCCAGGCCAAGAGACCCAGTACTTC
TRBJ1-5	few	.	TRBV10-3	CAISQSSNQPQHF	TGTGCCATCAGTCAGTCTAGCAATCAGCCCCAGCATTTT
TRBJ1-1	many	.	TRBV29-1	CSVEGANTEAFF	TGCAGCGTGGAAGGTGCGAACACTGAAGCTTTCTTT
TRBJ2-2	few	TRBD2	TRBV20-1	CSAPGGAGELFF	TGCAGTGCCCCTGGGGGGGCCGGGGAGCTGTTTTTT
TRBJ2-1	few	.	TRBV11-2	CASSLGGEQFF	TGTGCCAGCAGCTTAGGTGGTGAGCAGTTCTTC
TRBJ2-7	.	TRBD1	TRBV19	CASSSPTGGEQYF	TGTGCCAGTAGCAGTCCGACAGGGGGCGAGCAGTACTTC
TRBJ1-1	.	.	TRBV7-2	CASSSSGYTEAFF	TGTGCCAGCAGCTCCAGTGGTTACACTGAAGCTTTCTTT
TRBJ2-1	few	.	TRBV5-1	CASSLAVDPASPHEQFF	TGCGCCAGCAGCTTGGCCGTAGACCCGGCCTCCCCACATGAGCAGTTCTTC
TRBJ2-3	few	.	TRBV5-1	CASNQPEGAKDTQYF	TGCGCCAGCAACCAACCGGAGGGGGCAAAAGATACGCAGTATTTT
TRBJ2-2	few	.	TRBV19	CASSSGVGPGELFF	TGTGCCAGTAGTTCGGGGGTTGGCCCTGGGGAGCTGTTTTTT
TRBJ1-6	.	.	TRBV7-9	CASSSMTDNSPLHF	TGTGCCAGCAGCTCTATGACAGATAATTCACCCCTCCACTTT
TRBJ2-1	few	TRBD2	TRBV10-3	CAISDSGGGYNEQFF	TGTGCCATCAGTGATTCAGGCGGGGGATACAATGAGCAGTTCTTC
TRBJ1-5	few	.	TRBV6-6	CASTGGSNQPQHF	TGTGCCAGCACCGGCGGTAGCAATCAGCCCCAGCATTTT
TRBJ1-4	.	.	TRBV20-1	CSASRLEKLFF	TGCAGTGCTAGTCGTCTTGAAAAACTGTTTTTT
TRBJ2-5	.	.	TRBV6-6	CASTPGLLGETQYF	TGTGCCAGCACACCAGGCCTGCTGGGAGAGACCCAGTACTTC
TRBJ1-3	few	TRBD1	TRBV6-6	CASSSGQGVNTIYF	TGTGCCAGCAGCTCGGGACAGGGTGTAAACACCATATATTTT
TRBJ2-3	.	.	TRBV18	CASSPRGLRSTDTQYF	TGTGCCAGCTCACCTAGGGGGTTGAGGAGCACAGATACGCAGTATTTT